Below are 12 T cell receptor beta chains sequenced from a single sample in a study of spatial heterogeneity in lung cancer. The time point: sample taken at primary tumor resection. Whole RNA came from tumor, nontumor lung or frozen PBMC and was sequenced without being sorted. TCRdb used MiXCR to reprocess the 5' RACE reads, holding one entry per CDR3 protein. The data hold nearly 50,000 distinct CDR3 sequences, with about 7.4% observed a single time. The sequencing here drew on PBMCs, taken at surgery. The receptors here all came from a female donor with early-stage non-small cell lung cancer.

The chain combines TRBV7-9 with TRBJ2-1; D gene uncertain. V lost 5 bases and J 9 bases, leaving 14 bases between the germline ends. The CDR3 sequence is 13 residues long. Germline CDR1 reads SEHNR; CDR2 reads FQNEAQ (reference sequence). CDR3 protein: CASSLAFVGEQFF. CDR3 bases: TGTGCCAGCAGCCTGGCTTTCGTCGGTGAGCAGTTCTTC.

The chain combines TRBV12-3 or TRBV12-4 with TRBJ1-4; 7 bases fit TRBD1. V shed 6 bases and J 5 bases; nucleotides not matched to a gene: 3. The CDR3 length is 13 residues. In DNA, the CDR3 is TGTGCCAGCAGGGGGACAGAAAATGAAAAACTGTTTTTT. This translates into CASRGTENEKLFF.

The chain links TRBV6-5 to TRBJ1-4; D is possibly TRBD1 (6 bases). The V gene's germline CDR1 is MNHEY and CDR2 SVGAGI. The V gene lost 5 bases and the J gene lost 8 bases, with 24 bases spanning the gap. CDR3 length: 17 amino acids. The CDR3 DNA reads TGTGCCAGCAGTCCGCGGGGACTCAGGAGCGGGGGCGAAAAACTGTTTTTT. This sequence encodes CASSPRGLRSGGEKLFF.

This clonotype showed up many times. The V call is TRBV4-3, the J call TRBJ2-3; 8 bases agree with TRBD2. The germline V gene has CDR1 LGHNA and CDR2 YSLEER. V dropped 3 bases and J dropped 2; count of bases not matched to a gene: 4. The CDR3 totals 15 residues. The CDR3 is CASSQNSGNTDTQYF. The DNA for the CDR3 is TGCGCCAGCAGCCAGAATAGCGGGAACACAGATACGCAGTATTTT.

This clonotype was seen only a few times. J is TRBJ1-4 and V is TRBV14, with D perhaps matching TRBD1 (5 bases). V was clipped by 2 bases and J by 7 bases, with 14 bases between them. CDR1 is SGHDN and CDR2 is FVKESK in the germline V gene. The CDR3 totals 15 residues. For the CDR3, the DNA is TGTGCCAGCAGCCAACTCCGGGACGTCGGTGAAAAACTGTTTTTT. It is translated as CASSQLRDVGEKLFF.

The chain carries TRBV27 and TRBJ1-2; no reliable D call. CDR1 is MNHEY and CDR2 is SMNVEV in the germline V gene (reference sequence). Trimming left V 5 bases short and J 4 bases short, with 11 bases between. The CDR3 loop spans 13 amino acids. The CDR3 protein is CASSNGQPYGYTF. In DNA, the CDR3 is TGTGCCAGCAGTAACGGGCAGCCCTATGGCTACACCTTC.

Many counts were recorded for this clonotype. V and J are TRBV5-1 and TRBJ2-3, with 7 bases fitting TRBD1. This CDR3 is built from 16 residues. The V and J ends lost 2 bases and 5 bases, in that order; junction bases with no gene match: 11. Per germline, CDR1 SGHRS and CDR2 YFSETQ. The CDR3 reads CASSFGRSNRGDTQYF. As DNA, the CDR3 is TGCGCCAGCAGCTTTGGGCGCTCAAACAGGGGAGATACGCAGTATTTT.

This clonotype is medium-sized by share. The gene calls are TRBV7-9 and TRBJ1-6; perhaps TRBD1 as D (6 bases). CDR1 is SEHNR, CDR2 FQNEAQ, per germline (reference sequence). The CDR3 loop spans 15 amino acids. V dropped 1 base and J dropped 14 bases, with 18 bases sitting between them. The CDR3 loop is CASSLGNRATGSLHF. CDR3 nucleotides: TGTGCCAGCAGCTTAGGGAACAGGGCCACGGGGTCCCTCCACTTT.

This clonotype was found many times. The rearrangement links TRBV6-2 or TRBV6-3 to TRBJ2-3; 8 bases agree with TRBD2. The germline V gene encodes CDR1 MNHEY and CDR2 SVGEGT. V was pared by 4 bases and J by 7 bases, with 4 bases of the junction left unmatched. This CDR3 spans 13 amino acids. In DNA, the CDR3 is TGTGCCAGCAGTTCTCTTAGCGGGAATACGCAGTATTTT. Amino acids: CASSSLSGNTQYF.

Concerning this clonotype itself: A much bigger clone sits one base away, suggesting this may be a read error. The chain couples TRBV2 to TRBJ1-2; D remains ambiguous. The CDR3 is 13 residues long. Per germline, CDR1 SNHLY and CDR2 FYNNEI. The V and J ends lost 2 bases and 5 bases respectively, with 9 bases between them. The CDR3 nucleotides are TGTGCCAGCAGTGAACGGAGGAGGTATGGCTACACCTTC. It translates to CASSERRRYGYTF. The complete variable domain, with remaining parts taken from reference TRBV2 and TRBJ1-2, reads EPEVTQTPSHQVTQMGQEVILRCVPISNHLYFYWYRQILGQKVEFLVSFYNNEISEKSEIFDDQFSVERPDGSNFTLKIRSTKLEDSAMYFCASSERRRYGYTFGSGTRLTVV.

In regard to this clonotype: Being one base from a much bigger clone, this may be a read error. Likely a read error: the CDR3 ends without its conserved phenylalanine or tryptophan. The genes are TRBV4-2 and TRBJ1-5, with 7 positions matching TRBD1. CDR3 length: 16 residues. Per germline, CDR1 LGHNA and CDR2 YNFKEQ. Trimming at V came to 2 bases and at J to 1 base, leaving 5 bases not matched to a gene. CDR3 loop: CASSQTTGASNQPQHS. Written as DNA, the CDR3 is TGTGCCAGCAGCCAAACTACAGGGGCCAGCAATCAGCCCCAGCATTCT.

This clonotype was seen ten or more times. The chain carries TRBV7-2 and TRBJ2-7, with D uncertain. The CDR3 consists of 16 residues. V was cut by 1 base and J by 5 bases, with 18 bases left in between. Germline CDR1 reads SGHTA; CDR2 reads FQGNSA. The CDR3 sequence: CASSLGAPPRGNEQYF. In DNA form, the CDR3 reads TGTGCCAGCAGCTTAGGGGCCCCTCCTAGAGGTAACGAGCAGTACTTC.